This TCR beta chain is from a study of blood T cell repertoires in COVID-19. The wider study: Acute-phase and convalescent COVID-19 samples originated in the United States, Italy and Spain. Nucleic acid was either cDNA or gDNA, and it came from T cells, B-cell-depleted T cells, or PBMCs.

This clone appeared a single time. As originally analysed: Amplification with reference gene primers provided the estimates of nucleated cell counts. Assay: immunoSEQ multiplex PCR; the TCRdb copy retains only in-frame clones and omits some. V and J calls and clone size are given by that table; D and trimming were obtained from the DNA. Altogether 150,000 to 200,000 clones are present, about four fifths being singletons, with the ten largest covering roughly 10%. Trimming removed 4 bases from V and 0 bases from J; junction bases left unmatched: 5. This CDR3 has 15 residues. Germline CDR1 is MGHRA and CDR2 is YSYEKL.

The chain uses TRBV4-1 and TRBJ1-1; 7 bases line up with TRBD1. The material sequenced was peripheral blood. This TCR was recovered from a woman over 75 with active or convalescent COVID-19. DNA of the CDR3: TGCGCCAGCAGCCGCAGACAGGGCCTGAACACTGAAGCTTTCTTT. This translates into CASSRRQGLNTEAFF.